These 5 T cell receptor beta chains share one sample of origin, sequenced in a study of blood T cell repertoires in COVID-19. Generated by immunoSEQ multiplex PCR, the TCRdb table keeps only in-frame clones and is missing some. The sample yields fewer than 200,000 clones, around 73% seen once. The specimen sequenced was PBMCs or T cells enriched from blood (not recorded which). Source of these receptors: a woman between 50 and 59 years old who had recovered from COVID-19.

The chain is built from TRBV28 and TRBJ1-1; TRBD1 agrees at 8 bases. There are 15 residues in the CDR3. V gave up 6 bases and J gave up 11 bases; unmatched junction bases: 17. Germline loops: CDR1 MDHEN, CDR2 SYDVKM. CDR3 nucleotides: TGTGCCAGCAGCTCCGAGACCCAGGACAGGGCACGGGCTTTCTTT. Amino acids: CASSSETQDRARAFF.

The chain recombines TRBV24-1 with TRBJ2-7; no firm D call. V lost 4 bases and J 2 bases, leaving 2 bases between the germline ends. This CDR3 has 11 residues. Germline V lookup: CDR1 KGHDR, CDR2 SFDVKD. This CDR3 reads CATSDTYEQYF. CDR3 nucleotide sequence: TGTGCCACCAGTGACACCTACGAGCAGTACTTC.

This clone occurred a few times. The chain joins TRBV11-3 to TRBJ2-2; tentatively, D is TRBD2 (5 bases). Germline-derived CDR1 and CDR2 are SGHNT and YENEEA. CDR3 length: 16 residues. Trimming removed 5 bases from V and 3 bases from J, with 16 bases in between. This chain's CDR3 is CASSLGGWQYTGELFF. CDR3 nucleotide sequence: TGTGCCAGCAGCCTGGGCGGGTGGCAATACACCGGGGAGCTGTTTTTT.

The chain recombines TRBV7-9 with TRBJ1-5, with 10 positions matching TRBD1. The CDR3 is made up of 15 amino acids. J was trimmed by 7 bases and V by 5 bases; bases with no gene match: 8. Germline lookup yields CDR1 SEHNR and CDR2 FQNEAQ (reference sequence). CDR3 protein: CASSRTGGGGQPQHF. Here the CDR3 DNA reads TGTGCCAGCAGCCGGACAGGGGGAGGAGGACAGCCCCAGCATTTT.

As concerns this clone: Additional DNA sequences in this sample encode the identical CDR3. V is TRBV6-2 or TRBV6-3 and J is TRBJ2-3; D is unresolved. The CDR3 covers 12 residues. The germline gives CDR1 MNHEY, CDR2 SVGEGT. V lost 2 bases to trimming and J lost 5 bases, with 5 bases between them. CDR3 amino acids: CASSYRRDTQYF. CDR3 nucleotide sequence: TGTGCCAGCAGTTACCGGAGAGATACGCAGTATTTT.